This entry describes one T cell receptor (beta chain). The record originates from a study of monozygotic twins with inflammatory bowel disease. Germline V gene sequence: CDR1 SGHDT, CDR2 YYEEEE. The CDR3 has 13 residues. cDNA for each sample came from eight separate reactions. TCRdb reprocessed the 5' RACE reads and keeps a single row for each CDR3 protein, giving no DNA. Across hundreds of thousands of distinct CDR3 sequences, the top ten clones capture 5% to 6% of the sample. Researchers collected approximately 2.5 ml of blood per donor. Sequenced input: blood. The TCR comes from a human donor with ulcerative colitis or Crohn's disease, or a healthy co-twin of an affected twin (not recorded which). This chain joins TRBV5-6 and TRBJ1-2. CDR3 sequence reads: CASSLAGNYGYTF.